This is a list of T cell receptor beta chains from one sample in a study of PD-L1 blockade in urothelial cancer. Repertoires were generated with immunoSEQ multiplex PCR, while TCRdb's copy carries only in-frame clones and drops some. This table has around 100,000 clones, around 87% appearing once. The sequencing here drew on PBMCs, taken around atezolizumab (anti-PD-L1) treatment. The receptors were sampled from a man aged 55-75 years with urothelial cancer. The CDR3 runs from the conserved cysteine through the conserved F or W. The D gene is left open where the match is weak. Expanded clones are given a class, and other clones once, few, many or no size at all.

clone_size,v_call,d_call,j_call,cdr3_aa,cdr3_nt
.,TRBV5-1,TRBD2,TRBJ2-1,CASSLVGLAGGKNNEQFF,TGCGCCAGCAGCTTAGTCGGCCTAGCGGGAGGGAAAAACAATGAGCAGTTCTTC
once,TRBV9,.,TRBJ2-3,CASSVNLDTQYF,TGTGCCAGCAGCGTAAATCTGGATACGCAGTATTTT
.,TRBV13,.,TRBJ1-2,CASSLTGKYGYTF,TGTGCCAGCAGCCTTACGGGAAAGTATGGCTACACCTTC
.,TRBV29-1,.,TRBJ1-2,CSVEDQGIGRGPNYGYTF,TGCAGCGTTGAAGATCAAGGGATAGGGAGAGGACCTAACTATGGCTACACCTTC
.,TRBV2,.,TRBJ2-5,CASSAPFPEETQYF,TGTGCCAGCAGTGCTCCTTTCCCGGAAGAGACCCAGTACTTC
.,TRBV6-5,.,TRBJ2-6,CASSSRDPGANVLTF,TGTGCCAGCAGTTCCAGGGATCCTGGGGCCAACGTCCTGACTTTC
.,TRBV5-4,.,TRBJ2-1,CAYHRENSNEQFF,TGTGCCTACCACCGGGAGAATAGCAATGAGCAGTTCTTC
.,TRBV7-6,TRBD1,TRBJ2-7,CASSPSGGFSYEQYF,TGTGCCAGCAGCCCATCAGGGGGATTCTCCTACGAGCAGTACTTC
.,TRBV13,.,TRBJ2-3,CASSPRRVTDTQYF,TGTGCCAGCAGCCCCAGGCGTGTCACAGATACGCAGTATTTT
.,TRBV13,.,TRBJ1-1,CASLGGSTEAFF,TGTGCCAGCCTCGGAGGGAGCACTGAAGCTTTCTTT
.,TRBV5-4,.,TRBJ2-1,CASSSLGLRGSYNEQFF,TGTGCCAGCAGCTCCCTAGGATTGCGGGGCTCCTACAATGAGCAGTTCTTC
.,TRBV29-1,.,TRBJ1-5,CSVQGEDNQPQHF,TGCAGCGTACAGGGAGAGGACAATCAGCCCCAGCATTTT
.,TRBV6-6,TRBD1,TRBJ1-1,CASSSRQGGTEAFF,TGTGCCAGCAGTTCCCGACAGGGTGGCACTGAAGCTTTCTTT
once,TRBV5-1,TRBD2,TRBJ2-5,CASSGRGPEGETQYF,TGCGCCAGCAGCGGGAGGGGCCCCGAGGGGGAGACCCAGTACTTC
.,TRBV29-1,TRBD2,TRBJ2-7,CSTSGGVMYEQYF,TGCAGCACCTCGGGGGGGGTAATGTACGAGCAGTACTTC
.,TRBV27,TRBD1,TRBJ1-2,CASSLYQGQGFSSGYTF,TGTGCCAGCAGTCTATACCAGGGACAGGGTTTTTCGTCTGGCTACACCTTC
.,TRBV15,TRBD2,TRBJ2-1,CATRLAGLDEQFF,TGTGCCACCAGACTAGCGGGGCTCGATGAGCAGTTCTTC
few,TRBV19,.,TRBJ1-6,CASSHRQLNSPLHF,TGTGCCAGTAGCCATCGACAGCTTAATTCACCCCTCCACTTT
few,TRBV6-6,TRBD1,TRBJ2-7,CASSYTGTGDEQYF,TGTGCCAGCAGTTACACCGGGACAGGGGACGAGCAGTACTTC
.,TRBV15,.,TRBJ2-2,CATAENTGELFF,TGTGCGACCGCGGAGAACACCGGGGAGCTGTTTTTT
.,TRBV5-4,.,TRBJ1-4,CASSPSGDLDEKLFF,TGTGCCAGCAGCCCTTCAGGGGATCTGGATGAAAAACTGTTTTTT
.,TRBV19,TRBD1,TRBJ2-7,CASSPGQGAYEQYF,TGTGCCAGTAGTCCTGGACAGGGAGCCTACGAGCAGTACTTC
.,TRBV6-5,.,TRBJ1-3,CASSPLYSGNTIYF,TGTGCCAGCAGCCCGCTCTACTCTGGAAACACCATATATTTT
once,TRBV7-8,.,TRBJ2-7,CASSANRGANYEQYF,TGTGCCAGCAGCGCAAACCGGGGGGCCAACTACGAGCAGTACTTC
.,TRBV7-8,TRBD1,TRBJ1-2,CASSKLQGVYGYTF,TGTGCCAGCAGCAAACTACAGGGGGTGTATGGCTACACCTTC
.,TRBV10-3,.,TRBJ2-7,CATLGATYEQYF,TGTGCCACTTTAGGAGCCACCTACGAGCAGTACTTC
.,TRBV28,TRBD2,TRBJ2-7,CASSLEYLAGGSYEQYF,TGTGCCAGCAGTTTAGAATACCTAGCGGGGGGATCCTACGAGCAGTACTTC
.,TRBV4-3,.,TRBJ2-6,CASSQDLGARAGANVLTF,TGCGCCAGCAGCCAAGATCTAGGTGCGAGGGCTGGGGCCAACGTCCTGACTTTC
once,TRBV6-1,TRBD1,TRBJ1-5,CASSKDPGQSNQPQHF,TGTGCCAGCAGTAAAGACCCGGGACAGAGCAATCAGCCCCAGCATTTT
.,TRBV6-5,.,TRBJ1-2,CASSWGRDRNYGYTF,TGTGCCAGCAGTTGGGGGAGGGACCGAAACTATGGCTACACCTTC
.,TRBV5-1,TRBD2,TRBJ2-1,CASSLDREGYNEQFF,TGCGCCAGCAGCTTGGATCGGGAGGGATACAATGAGCAGTTCTTC
few,TRBV5-1,TRBD2,TRBJ2-2,CASSWPPGGTNTGELFF,TGCGCCAGCAGCTGGCCTCCCGGGGGGACGAACACCGGGGAGCTGTTTTTT
once,TRBV5-6,TRBD1,TRBJ1-2,CASTTDRVDYGYTF,TGTGCCAGCACAACGGACAGGGTCGACTATGGCTACACCTTC
.,TRBV28,.,TRBJ1-1,CASRGPSGVTEAFF,TGTGCCAGCCGAGGCCCCTCCGGTGTCACTGAAGCTTTCTTT
.,TRBV5-1,.,TRBJ1-2,CASSPRGEEGYGYTF,TGCGCCAGCAGCCCCAGGGGAGAAGAGGGCTATGGCTACACCTTC
.,TRBV9,TRBD1,TRBJ2-4,CASSVEGQGTKNIQYF,TGTGCCAGCAGCGTAGAGGGACAGGGGACCAAAAACATTCAGTACTTC
.,TRBV11-2,TRBD2,TRBJ2-7,CASSLGSGDTYEQYF,TGTGCCAGCAGCTTAGGTAGCGGGGATACCTACGAGCAGTACTTC
once,TRBV15,.,TRBJ2-7,CATSREAGRVGEQYF,TGTGCCACCAGCAGAGAAGCAGGAAGAGTGGGCGAGCAGTACTTC
.,TRBV9,.,TRBJ1-5,CASSVGSGGNQPQHF,TGTGCCAGCAGCGTGGGGTCCGGGGGAAATCAGCCCCAGCATTTT
.,TRBV18,.,TRBJ1-5,CASSPSAGWDNQPQHF,TGTGCCAGCTCACCAAGCGCGGGTTGGGACAATCAGCCCCAGCATTTT
.,TRBV19,.,TRBJ1-4,CASNLQQDEKLFF,TGTGCCAGTAACCTCCAACAGGATGAAAAACTGTTTTTT
.,TRBV28,TRBD2,TRBJ2-1,CASSLPSGKQFF,TGTGCCAGCAGTTTACCTAGCGGGAAGCAGTTCTTC
once,TRBV5-1,.,TRBJ2-3,CASSLDGSGADTQYF,TGCGCCAGCAGCTTGGACGGGAGTGGTGCAGATACGCAGTATTTT
once,TRBV4-1,.,TRBJ1-4,CASSQDIAAEKLFF,TGCGCCAGCAGCCAAGATATAGCGGCGGAAAAACTGTTTTTT
.,TRBV18,TRBD1,TRBJ1-2,CASSPAGTGLYGYTF,TGTGCCAGCTCACCGGCCGGGACAGGGCTTTATGGCTACACCTTC
.,TRBV21-1,.,TRBJ2-5,CASSKGFRLTQYF,TGTGCCAGCAGCAAAGGTTTCCGTCTTACCCAGTACTTC
.,TRBV9,.,TRBJ2-3,CASSVVEGISTDTQYF,TGTGCCAGCAGCGTAGTTGAGGGAATCAGCACAGATACGCAGTATTTT
.,TRBV9,.,TRBJ2-2,CASSAGLGNTGELFF,TGTGCCAGCAGCGCCGGACTGGGGAACACCGGGGAGCTGTTTTTT
few,TRBV28,.,TRBJ1-1,CASSLGGSLNTEAFF,TGTGCCAGCAGTTTAGGCGGCAGCCTGAACACTGAAGCTTTCTTT
.,TRBV14,.,TRBJ1-1,CASSQNTDRAGTNTEAFF,TGTGCCAGCAGCCAAAATACCGACCGGGCAGGGACTAACACTGAAGCTTTCTTT